Shown below are 9 T cell receptor beta chains from a single sample sequenced in a study of blood T cell repertoires in COVID-19. Generated by immunoSEQ multiplex PCR, the TCRdb table keeps only in-frame clones and is missing some. Of about 110,000 clones listed, 70% to 90% are singletons. Sequencing was carried out using peripheral blood. Receptor source: a man aged 35-49 years with acute or convalescent COVID-19.

CDR3 nucleotide sequence: TGTGCCAGCAGTGACAGGGGTGGAGATCAGCCCCAGCATTTT. This translates into CASSDRGGDQPQHF. The chain employs TRBV6-1 and TRBJ1-5, with a possible D match to TRBD1 (6 bases). Germline V gene data show CDR1 as MNHNS and CDR2 as SASEGT. The V end was cut by 3 bases, the J end by 5 bases, with 11 bases between. The CDR3 runs to 14 residues.

The rearrangement links TRBV9 to TRBJ2-7; 7 nucleotides align to TRBD1. Germline trimming cut 0 bases from V and 2 bases from J; bases unmatched to any gene: 5. This CDR3 comprises 15 residues. Germline V gives CDR1 SGDLS, CDR2 YYNGEE. CDR3 in amino acids: CASSVDQGETYEQYF. In nucleotides, the CDR3 is TGTGCCAGCAGCGTAGACCAGGGGGAAACCTACGAGCAGTACTTC.

The chain recombines TRBV5-1 with TRBJ2-1; TRBD2 agrees at 7 bases. The CDR3 extends over 14 amino acids. With V trimmed by 0 bases and J by 7 bases, 4 bases remained unmatched. Germline lookup yields CDR1 SGHRS and CDR2 YFSETQ. Written as DNA, the CDR3 is TGCGCCAGCAGCTTGGGGCTAGCGGTAAATGAGCAGTTCTTC. Its translation: CASSLGLAVNEQFF.

V gene TRBV7-6 combines with J gene TRBJ2-3, with a tentative D call TRBD1 (5 bases). The germline V gene encodes CDR1 SGHVS and CDR2 FNYEAQ. This CDR3 is 14 amino acids long. The V gene lost 5 bases and the J gene lost 4 bases, with 13 bases spanning the gap. CDR3 nucleotides: TGTGCCAGCAGCAAGACAGAGAGTGCAGATACGCAGTATTTT. Translated: CASSKTESADTQYF.

The CDR3 spells CASDWGGNTGELFF. CDR3 DNA: TGTGCCAGCGATTGGGGGGGGAACACCGGGGAGCTGTTTTTT. V and J are TRBV3-1 (or the pseudogene TRBV3-2) and TRBJ2-2; 7 bases agree with TRBD2. The CDR3 consists of 14 residues. Germline V gives CDR1 LGHDT, CDR2 YNNKEL (reference sequence). The V and J ends lost 8 bases and 1 base, in that order; junction bases with no gene match: 4.

The chain combines TRBV12-3 or TRBV12-4 with TRBJ1-2; unclear D gene. The CDR3 covers 12 residues. Trimming cost V 1 base and J 8 bases, with 8 bases left between them. The CDR3 coding sequence is TGTGCCAGCAGTTTAGGAGGGAGCGGCTACACCTTC. It encodes CASSLGGSGYTF.

This chain uses TRBV9 with TRBJ1-4; D is uncertain. This CDR3 spans 15 amino acids. The germline CDR1 and CDR2 sequences are SGDLS and YYNGEE. Deletions cut 2 bases from V and 8 bases from J, with 16 bases between. The CDR3, as DNA: TGTGCCAGCAGCGTTTCGACCGGGGTCGGAGAAAAACTGTTTTTT. It encodes CASSVSTGVGEKLFF.

CDR3 loop: CASSGLGGEGQPQHF. The CDR3 DNA is TGTGCCAGCAGTGGGCTAGGGGGCGAGGGTCAGCCCCAGCATTTT. The rearrangement joins TRBV2 to TRBJ1-5, with TRBD1 matching over 7 bases. The germline gives CDR1 SNHLY, CDR2 FYNNEI. The CDR3 length is 15 residues. The V gene end was trimmed by 4 bases and the J gene end by 6 bases; junction bases not matched to a gene: 9.

This clone showed up just a few times. V and J are TRBV7-9 and TRBJ2-7; tentative D call: TRBD1 (5 bases). Germline CDR1 reads SEHNR; CDR2 reads FQNEAQ (reference sequence). V lost 4 bases to trimming and J lost 7 bases, with 20 bases between them. CDR3 length: 15 amino acids. The CDR3 DNA reads as TGTGCCAGCAGCTCGCAGGGTACCCCCCCTGAGGAGCAGTACTTC. Translated: CASSSQGTPPEEQYF.